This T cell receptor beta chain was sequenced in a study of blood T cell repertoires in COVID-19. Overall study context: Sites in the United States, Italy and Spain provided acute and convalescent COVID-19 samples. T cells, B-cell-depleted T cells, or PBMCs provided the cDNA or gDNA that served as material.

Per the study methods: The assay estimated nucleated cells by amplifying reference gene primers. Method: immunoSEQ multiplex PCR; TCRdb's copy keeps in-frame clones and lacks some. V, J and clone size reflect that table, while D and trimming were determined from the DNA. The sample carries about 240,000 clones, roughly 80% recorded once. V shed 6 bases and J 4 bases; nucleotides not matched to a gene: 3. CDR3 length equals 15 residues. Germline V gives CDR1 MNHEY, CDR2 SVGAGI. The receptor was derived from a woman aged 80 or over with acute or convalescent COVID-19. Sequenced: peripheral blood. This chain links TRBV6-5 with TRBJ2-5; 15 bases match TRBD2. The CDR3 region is CASSGLAGGRETQYF. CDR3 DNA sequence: TGTGCCAGCAGCGGACTAGCGGGGGGGAGAGAGACCCAGTACTTC.